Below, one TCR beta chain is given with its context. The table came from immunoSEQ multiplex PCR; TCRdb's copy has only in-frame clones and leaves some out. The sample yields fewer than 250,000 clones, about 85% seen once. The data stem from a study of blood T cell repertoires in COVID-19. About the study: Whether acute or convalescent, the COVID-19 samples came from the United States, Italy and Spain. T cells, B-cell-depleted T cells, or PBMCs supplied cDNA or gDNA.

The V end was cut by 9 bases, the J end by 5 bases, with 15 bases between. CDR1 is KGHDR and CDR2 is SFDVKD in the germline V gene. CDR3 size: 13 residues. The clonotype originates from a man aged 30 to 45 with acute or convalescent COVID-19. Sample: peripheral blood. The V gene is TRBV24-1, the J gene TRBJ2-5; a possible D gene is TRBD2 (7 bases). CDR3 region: CATARGGDETQYF. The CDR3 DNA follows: TGTGCCACCGCGAGGGGGGGCGATGAGACCCAGTACTTC.